This entry concerns a single TCR beta chain. Germline CDR1 SGHTA, CDR2 FQGNSA. The CDR3 length is 15 residues. V shed 1 base and J 2 bases; nucleotides not matched to a gene: 4. The record originates from a study of blood T cell repertoires in COVID-19. At the level of the study: Sites in the United States, Italy and Spain provided acute and convalescent COVID-19 samples. Nucleic acid was either cDNA or gDNA, and it came from T cells, B-cell-depleted T cells, or PBMCs.

Original handling: For nucleated cells, counts were estimated from reference gene primer amplification. Method: immunoSEQ multiplex PCR; TCRdb's copy keeps in-frame clones and lacks some. That table supplies the V and J calls and clone size; D and trimming were determined from the DNA. The sample carries 70,000 to 90,000 clones, around 80% recorded once. V gene TRBV7-2 combines with J gene TRBJ2-7, with 8 bases matching TRBD2. This sequence originates from a man aged 70-80 years with acute or convalescent COVID-19. Sequenced sample: peripheral blood. DNA for the CDR3: TGTGCCAGCAGCTTAGAGACGGGGGGGGCCTACGAGCAGTACTTC. Translating gives CASSLETGGAYEQYF. Full variable domain (outside the CDR3, taken from reference TRBV7-2 and TRBJ2-7): GAGVSQSPSNKVTEKGKDVELRCDPISGHTALYWYRQSLGQGLEFLIYFQGNSAPDKSGLPSDRFSAERTGGSVSTLTIQRTQQEDSAVYLCASSLETGGAYEQYFGPGTRLTVT.